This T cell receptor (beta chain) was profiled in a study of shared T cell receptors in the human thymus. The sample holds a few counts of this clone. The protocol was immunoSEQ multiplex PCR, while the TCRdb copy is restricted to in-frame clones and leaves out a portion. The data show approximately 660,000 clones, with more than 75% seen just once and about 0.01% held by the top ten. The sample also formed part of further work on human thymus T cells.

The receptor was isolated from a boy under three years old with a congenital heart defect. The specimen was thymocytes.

CDR3 in amino acids: CASSQGLAGESSSTDTQYF. The CDR3 DNA follows: TGTGCCAGCAGCCAAGGACTAGCGGGAGAAAGTTCTAGCACAGATACGCAGTATTTT. This chain links TRBV14 with TRBJ2-3; TRBD2 agrees at 12 bases. The CDR3 loop spans 19 amino acids. The germline gives CDR1 SGHDN, CDR2 FVKESK. J gave up 0 bases and V 1 base, and 8 bases lay outside the gene matches.